This T cell receptor (beta chain) originates from a study of cytomegalovirus exposure and HLA in healthy donors. Study results and limitations: Per a later analysis, 15,000 to 20,000 TCR beta sequences showed association with HLA alleles at 0.05 false discovery rate. From TCR beta sequences, most subjects' HLA-A and HLA-B alleles were reportedly predicted accurately. Reportedly, fewer N-insertions than the approximately 700-donor mean appeared in an Asian-associated ancestry cluster in a later analysis.

Vbeta (60) and Jbeta (13) primers were used in the PCR. Using immunoSEQ multiplex PCR, the repertoire was profiled, and TCRdb retains in-frame clones only, with some absent. The sample lists roughly 130,000 clones, roughly two thirds occurring once. The CDR3 spans 14 residues. The germline V gene has CDR1 SGHKS and CDR2 YYEKEE (reference sequence). J lost 7 bases, V lost 3 bases, and 5 bases had no gene match. This clone has more than one count but fewer than ten. The antigen is not known. The receptor was derived from a man aged 25 to 40 in good health and CMV-seropositive. This chain connects TRBV5-5 to TRBJ2-2; 8 positions match TRBD1. Sequencing used PBMCs. The chain's CDR3 is CASSSGQGLGELFF. CDR3 nucleotides: TGTGCCAGCAGCTCTGGACAGGGACTCGGGGAGCTGTTTTTT.